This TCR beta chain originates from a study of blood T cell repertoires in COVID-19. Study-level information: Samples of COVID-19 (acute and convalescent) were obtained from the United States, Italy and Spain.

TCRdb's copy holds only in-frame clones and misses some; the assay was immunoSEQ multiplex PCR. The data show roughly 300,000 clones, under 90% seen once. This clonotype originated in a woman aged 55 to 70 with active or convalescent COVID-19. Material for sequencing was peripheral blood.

CDR3 region: CASSSPKSGDTQYF. Here the CDR3 DNA reads TGTGCCAGCAGCTCTCCTAAGTCGGGAGATACGCAGTATTTT. The chain uses TRBV5-4 and TRBJ2-3, with D unresolved. The CDR3 length is 14 residues. CDR1 and CDR2 (germline): SGHNT, YYREEE (reference sequence). V lost 3 bases, J lost 5 bases, and 13 bases lay in between.